Here is one T cell receptor (beta chain) with its context. This entry comes from a study of T cells in Graves' hyperthyroidism and ophthalmopathy. Trimming shortened V by 4 bases and J by 6 bases, and 13 bases separated the two germline ends. The V gene's germline CDR1 is SGHTS and CDR2 YDEGEE. This CDR3 region has 14 residues. TCR beta CDR3 regions were amplified from RNA. The HTBI primer set was used in a first-round RT-PCR of the TCR CDR3. TCRdb reprocessed the multiplex PCR reads via MiXCR and lists one record per CDR3 protein. The data show roughly 710,000 distinct CDR3 sequences, 30% to 40% seen once.

The sample was blood. This sequence originates from a woman aged 40 to 50 with Graves' hyperthyroidism. The J gene is TRBJ1-4, the V gene TRBV5-8; D gene unclear. The CDR3 reads CASSPSTGHEKLFF. The DNA of the CDR3 is TGTGCCAGCAGCCCCTCAACTGGTCATGAAAAACTGTTTTTT.